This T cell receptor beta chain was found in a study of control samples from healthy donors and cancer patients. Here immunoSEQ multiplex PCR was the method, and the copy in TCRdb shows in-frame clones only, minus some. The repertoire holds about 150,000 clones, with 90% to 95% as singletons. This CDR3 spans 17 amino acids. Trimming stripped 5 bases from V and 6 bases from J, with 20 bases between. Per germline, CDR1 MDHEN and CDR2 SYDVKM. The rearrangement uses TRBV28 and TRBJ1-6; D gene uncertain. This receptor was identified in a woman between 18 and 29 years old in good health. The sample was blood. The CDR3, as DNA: TGTGCCAGCAGTAAACCTTTGGACGGAAAAGTTAATTCACCCCTCCACTTT. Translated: CASSKPLDGKVNSPLHF.